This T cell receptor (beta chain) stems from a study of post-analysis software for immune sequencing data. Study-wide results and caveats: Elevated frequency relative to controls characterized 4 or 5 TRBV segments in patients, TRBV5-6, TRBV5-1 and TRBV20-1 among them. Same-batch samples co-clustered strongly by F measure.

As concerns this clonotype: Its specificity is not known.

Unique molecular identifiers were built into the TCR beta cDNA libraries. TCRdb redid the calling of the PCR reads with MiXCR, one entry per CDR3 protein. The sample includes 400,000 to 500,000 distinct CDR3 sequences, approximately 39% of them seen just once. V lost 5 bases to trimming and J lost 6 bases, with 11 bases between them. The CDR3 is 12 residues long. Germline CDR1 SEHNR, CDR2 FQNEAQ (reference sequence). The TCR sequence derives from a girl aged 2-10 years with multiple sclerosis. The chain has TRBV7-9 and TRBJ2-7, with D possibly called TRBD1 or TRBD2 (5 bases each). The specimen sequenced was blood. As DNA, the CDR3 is TGTGCCAGCAGCCCCACTAGGGGCGAGCAGTACTTC. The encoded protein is CASSPTRGEQYF.